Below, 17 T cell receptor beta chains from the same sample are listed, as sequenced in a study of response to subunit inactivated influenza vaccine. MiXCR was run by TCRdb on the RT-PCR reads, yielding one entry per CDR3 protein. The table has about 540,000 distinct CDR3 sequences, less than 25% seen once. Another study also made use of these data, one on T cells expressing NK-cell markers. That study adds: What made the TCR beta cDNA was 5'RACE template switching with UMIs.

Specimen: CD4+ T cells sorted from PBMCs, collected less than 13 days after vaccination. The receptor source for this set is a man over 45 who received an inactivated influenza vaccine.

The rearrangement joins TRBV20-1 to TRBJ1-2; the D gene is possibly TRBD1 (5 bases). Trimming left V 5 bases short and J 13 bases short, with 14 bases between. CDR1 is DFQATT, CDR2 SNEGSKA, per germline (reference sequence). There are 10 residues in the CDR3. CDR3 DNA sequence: TGCAGTGCTGGCATAAGGGACTTCACCTTC. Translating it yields CSAGIRDFTF.

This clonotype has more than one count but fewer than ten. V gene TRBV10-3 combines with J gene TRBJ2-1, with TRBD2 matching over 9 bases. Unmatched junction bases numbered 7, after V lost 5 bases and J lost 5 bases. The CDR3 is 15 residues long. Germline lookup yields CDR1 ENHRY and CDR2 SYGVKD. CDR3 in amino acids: CAISPGVAGDNEQFF. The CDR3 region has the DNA TGTGCCATCAGTCCCGGGGTAGCGGGGGACAATGAGCAGTTCTTC.

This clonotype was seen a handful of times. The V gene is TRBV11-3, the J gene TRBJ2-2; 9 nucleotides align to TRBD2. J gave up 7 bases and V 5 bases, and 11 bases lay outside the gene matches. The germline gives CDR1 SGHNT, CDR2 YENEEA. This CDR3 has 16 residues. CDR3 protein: CASSLLSGGRDGELFF. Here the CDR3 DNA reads TGTGCCAGCAGCCTGCTTAGCGGGGGCCGGGACGGGGAGCTGTTTTTT.

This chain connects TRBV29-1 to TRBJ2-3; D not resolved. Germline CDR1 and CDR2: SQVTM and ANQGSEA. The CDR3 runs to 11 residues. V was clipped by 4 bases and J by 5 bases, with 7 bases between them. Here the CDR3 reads CSVAPEDTQYF. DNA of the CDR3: TGCAGCGTTGCCCCCGAAGATACGCAGTATTTT.

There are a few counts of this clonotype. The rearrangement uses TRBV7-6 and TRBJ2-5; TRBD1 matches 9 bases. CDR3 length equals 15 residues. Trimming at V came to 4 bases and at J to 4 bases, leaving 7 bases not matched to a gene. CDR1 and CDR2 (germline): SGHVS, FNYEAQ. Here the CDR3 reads CASSSPGQGGETQYF. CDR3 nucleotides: TGTGCCAGCAGCTCCCCGGGACAGGGAGGAGAGACCCAGTACTTC.

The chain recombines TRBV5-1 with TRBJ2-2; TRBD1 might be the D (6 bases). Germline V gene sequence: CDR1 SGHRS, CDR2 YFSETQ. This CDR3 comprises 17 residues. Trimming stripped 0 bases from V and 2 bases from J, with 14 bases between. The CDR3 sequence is CASSLVITGHNTGELFF. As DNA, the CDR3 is TGCGCCAGCAGCTTGGTCATAACGGGACATAACACCGGGGAGCTGTTTTTT.

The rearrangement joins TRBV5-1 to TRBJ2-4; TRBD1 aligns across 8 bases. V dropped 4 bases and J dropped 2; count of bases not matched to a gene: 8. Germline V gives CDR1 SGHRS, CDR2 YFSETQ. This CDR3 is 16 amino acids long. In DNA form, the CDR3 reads TGCGCCAGCAGCGCCGGGACAGGAGAGCCCAAAAACATTCAGTACTTC. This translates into CASSAGTGEPKNIQYF.

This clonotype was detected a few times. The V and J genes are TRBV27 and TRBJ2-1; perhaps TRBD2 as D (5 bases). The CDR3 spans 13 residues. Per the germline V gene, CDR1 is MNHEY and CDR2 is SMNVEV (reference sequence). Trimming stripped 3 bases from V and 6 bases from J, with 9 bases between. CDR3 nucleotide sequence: TGTGCCAGCAGTTTCACTAGACTCAATGAGCAGTTCTTC. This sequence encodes CASSFTRLNEQFF.

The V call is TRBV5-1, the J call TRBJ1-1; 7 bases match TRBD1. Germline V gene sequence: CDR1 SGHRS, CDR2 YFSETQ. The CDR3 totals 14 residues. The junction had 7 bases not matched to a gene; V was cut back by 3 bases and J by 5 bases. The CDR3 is CASSWGQSATEAFF. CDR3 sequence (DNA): TGCGCCAGCAGCTGGGGACAGTCTGCAACTGAAGCTTTCTTT.

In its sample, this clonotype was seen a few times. The CDR3 DNA reads TGTGCCAGCAGCGCCGGCCCACGGGGGGGCTCTTACGAGCAGTACTTC. This codes for CASSAGPRGGSYEQYF. V and J are TRBV7-2 and TRBJ2-7, with TRBD2 identical over 8 bases. The CDR3 is 16 amino acids. V was pared by 5 bases and J by 4 bases, with 13 bases of the junction left unmatched. The germline V gene encodes CDR1 SGHTA and CDR2 FQGNSA.

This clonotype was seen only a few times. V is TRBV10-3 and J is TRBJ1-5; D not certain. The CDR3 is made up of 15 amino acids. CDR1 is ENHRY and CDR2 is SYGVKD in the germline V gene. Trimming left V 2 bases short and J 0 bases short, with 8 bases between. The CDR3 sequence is CAISEGGSSNQPQHF. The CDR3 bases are TGTGCCATCAGTGAGGGAGGGAGTAGCAATCAGCCCCAGCATTTT.

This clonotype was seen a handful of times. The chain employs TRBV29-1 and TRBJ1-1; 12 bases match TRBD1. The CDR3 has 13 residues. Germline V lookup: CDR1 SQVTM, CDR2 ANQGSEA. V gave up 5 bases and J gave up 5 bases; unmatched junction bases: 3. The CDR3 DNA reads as TGCAGCGTTTGGGACAGGGGGCGTACTGAAGCTTTCTTT. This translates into CSVWDRGRTEAFF.

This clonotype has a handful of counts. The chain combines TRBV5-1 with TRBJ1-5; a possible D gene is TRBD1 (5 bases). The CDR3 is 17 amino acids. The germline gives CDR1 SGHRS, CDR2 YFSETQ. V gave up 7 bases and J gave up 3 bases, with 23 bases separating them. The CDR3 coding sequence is TGCGCCAGCTCTAGGCCCCACCAGGAGGGGTACAATCAGCCCCAGCATTTT. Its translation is CASSRPHQEGYNQPQHF.

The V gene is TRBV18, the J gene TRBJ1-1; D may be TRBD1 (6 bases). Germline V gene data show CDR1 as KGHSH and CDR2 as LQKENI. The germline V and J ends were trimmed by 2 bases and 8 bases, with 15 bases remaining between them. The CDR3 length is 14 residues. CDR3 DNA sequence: TGTGCCAGCTCACCAGGGACAAACACCCCCGAAGCTTTCTTT. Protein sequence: CASSPGTNTPEAFF.

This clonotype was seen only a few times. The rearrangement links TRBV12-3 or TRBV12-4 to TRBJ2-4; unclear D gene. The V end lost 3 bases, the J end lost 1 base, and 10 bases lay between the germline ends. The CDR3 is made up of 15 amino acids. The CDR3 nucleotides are TGTGCCAGCAGTTTTGGTCCTGGGGCCAAAAACATTCAGTACTTC. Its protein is CASSFGPGAKNIQYF.

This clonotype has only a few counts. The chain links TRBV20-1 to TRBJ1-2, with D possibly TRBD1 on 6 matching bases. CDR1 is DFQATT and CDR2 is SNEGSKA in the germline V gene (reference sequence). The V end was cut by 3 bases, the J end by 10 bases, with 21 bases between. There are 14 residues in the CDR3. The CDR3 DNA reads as TGCAGTGCTAGCTCCGGACAGACAACTGGAGCCTACACCTTC. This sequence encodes CSASSGQTTGAYTF.

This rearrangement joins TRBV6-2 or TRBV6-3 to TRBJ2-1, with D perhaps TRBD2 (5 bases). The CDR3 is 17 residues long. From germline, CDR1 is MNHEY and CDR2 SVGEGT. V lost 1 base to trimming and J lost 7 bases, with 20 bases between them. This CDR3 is CASSYWSYSGLGNEQFF. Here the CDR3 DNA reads TGTGCCAGCAGTTACTGGAGTTACAGCGGCTTAGGGAATGAGCAGTTCTTC.